This TCR beta chain was found in a study of T cells in localized non-small cell lung cancer. General study findings and limits: For the top 100 tumor clones, a median approximately 61 also appeared in adjacent lung. Investigators sequenced only a single tumor region, leaving heterogeneity possible. Higher blood T cell density went with longer overall survival. Tumor trailed uninvolved adjacent lung in T cell clonality, which peaked there.

Comments on this clone: The antigen is unknown.

Only in-frame clones appear in the TCRdb table, and some are missing; sequencing was by immunoSEQ multiplex PCR. The data contain about 8,000 clones, about 87% of them singletons. Germline CDR1 and CDR2: MRHNA and SNTAGT. V shed 6 bases, J shed 4 bases, and the junction held 13 bases outside the gene matches. The CDR3 is made up of 17 amino acids. This sample comprised peripheral blood, obtained before any cancer treatment. This chain joins TRBV6-4 and TRBJ2-1; 9 bases agree with TRBD2. The sequence was obtained from a male donor at least 60 years old with stage III lung adenocarcinoma. CDR3 amino acids: CASSPSPTSGSYNEQFF. The CDR3 bases are TGTGCCAGCAGCCCAAGTCCGACTAGCGGATCGTACAATGAGCAGTTCTTC.